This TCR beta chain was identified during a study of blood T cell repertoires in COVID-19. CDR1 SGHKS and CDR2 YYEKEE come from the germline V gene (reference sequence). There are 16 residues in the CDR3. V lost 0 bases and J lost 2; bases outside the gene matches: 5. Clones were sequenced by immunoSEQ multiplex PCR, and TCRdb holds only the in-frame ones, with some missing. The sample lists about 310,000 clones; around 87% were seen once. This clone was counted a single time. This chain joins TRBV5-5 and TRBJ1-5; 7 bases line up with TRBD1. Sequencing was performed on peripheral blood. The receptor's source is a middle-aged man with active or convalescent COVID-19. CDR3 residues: CASSLGDSLGNQPQHF. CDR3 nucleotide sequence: TGTGCCAGCAGCTTGGGGGACAGTCTCGGCAATCAGCCCCAGCATTTT.